This T cell receptor (beta chain) was obtained from a study of OX40 agonist ivuxolimab in advanced cancers. Findings and limits, study-wide: Still undetermined is the antigen specificity of the expanded peripheral T cells. Circulating CD4+ and CD8+ T cells showed clonal expansion by week 6 at 0.1 to 3.0 mg/kg.

Baseline was the first blood sampling point, followed by cycle 4 day 1 and cycle 7 day 1. The V and J ends lost 4 bases and 8 bases respectively, with 12 bases between them. Germline-derived CDR1 and CDR2 are SGHTA and FQGTGA. The CDR3 runs 13 residues. Worth noting for this clone: The antigen is not known.

Clones were read by immunoSEQ multiplex PCR, and TCRdb kept only the in-frame ones, dropping some. Here the sample spans around 11,000 clones, 63% being singletons. The sequences come from CD4+ or CD8+ T cells sorted from blood, collected in a trial of the OX40 agonist ivuxolimab. This TCR was recovered from an adult with an advanced solid tumor such as melanoma, head and neck, liver or kidney cancer. The chain uses TRBV7-3 and TRBJ2-1; D perhaps matches TRBD1 (6 bases). The CDR3 DNA reads TGTGCCAGCAGCTGGACCCCAGGGGATGAGCAGTTCTTC. As protein: CASSWTPGDEQFF.